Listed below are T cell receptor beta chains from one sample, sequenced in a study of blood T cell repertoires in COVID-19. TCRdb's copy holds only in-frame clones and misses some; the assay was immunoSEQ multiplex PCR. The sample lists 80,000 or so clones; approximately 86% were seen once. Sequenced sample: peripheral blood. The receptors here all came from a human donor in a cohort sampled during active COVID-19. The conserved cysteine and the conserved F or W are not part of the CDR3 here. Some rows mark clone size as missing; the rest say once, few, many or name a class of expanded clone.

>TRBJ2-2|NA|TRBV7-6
ASSPRGRSVNTGELF
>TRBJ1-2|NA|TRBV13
ASSFRQGANGYT
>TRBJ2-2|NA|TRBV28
ASSLVPAVTGELF
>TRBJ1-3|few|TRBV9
ASSRESGNTIY
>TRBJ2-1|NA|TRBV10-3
AISDAGTGHNEQF
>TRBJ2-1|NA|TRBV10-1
ASSEPSGKSSYNEQF
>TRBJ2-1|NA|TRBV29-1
SVGPGGAGNEQF
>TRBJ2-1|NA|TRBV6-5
ASSAGTVSYNEQF
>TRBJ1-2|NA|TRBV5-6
ASSLVVGNNYGYT
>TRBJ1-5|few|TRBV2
ASSESGQVKH
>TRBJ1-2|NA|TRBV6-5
ASSPGTANYGYT
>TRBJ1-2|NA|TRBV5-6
ASSPNRAMYGYT
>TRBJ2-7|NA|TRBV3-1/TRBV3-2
ASSQDVRGQEQY
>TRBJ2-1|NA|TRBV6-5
ASSYGWDSHNEQF
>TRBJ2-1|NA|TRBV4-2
ASSQVEGLAGGSYNEQF
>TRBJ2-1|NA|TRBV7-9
ASSFQHSYEQF
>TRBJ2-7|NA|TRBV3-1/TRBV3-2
ASSRWGQTQVDEQY
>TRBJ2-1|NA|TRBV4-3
ASSQEPRGNEQF
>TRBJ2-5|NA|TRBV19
ASRTTSGSGGETQY
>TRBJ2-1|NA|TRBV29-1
SVSPGRAGEF
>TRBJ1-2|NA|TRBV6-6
ASSLGQRYGYT
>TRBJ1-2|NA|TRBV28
ASSLTGNYGYT
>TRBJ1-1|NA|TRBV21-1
ASSTKDRGVGTEAF